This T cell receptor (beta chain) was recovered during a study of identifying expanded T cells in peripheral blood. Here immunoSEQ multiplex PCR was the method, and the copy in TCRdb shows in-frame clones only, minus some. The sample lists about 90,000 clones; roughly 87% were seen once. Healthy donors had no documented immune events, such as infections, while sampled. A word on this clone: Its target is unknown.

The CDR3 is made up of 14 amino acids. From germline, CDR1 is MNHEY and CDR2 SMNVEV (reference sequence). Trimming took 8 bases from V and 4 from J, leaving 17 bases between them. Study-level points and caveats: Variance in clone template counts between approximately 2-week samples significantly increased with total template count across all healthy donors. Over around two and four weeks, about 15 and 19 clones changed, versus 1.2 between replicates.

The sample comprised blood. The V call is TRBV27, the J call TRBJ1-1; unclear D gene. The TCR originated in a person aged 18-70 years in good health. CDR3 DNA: TGTGCCAGCGGCTACAGCTATCTTGGCACTGAAGCTTTCTTT. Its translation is CASGYSYLGTEAFF.